Below, 21 T cell receptor beta chains from the same sample are listed, as sequenced in a study of cytomegalovirus exposure and HLA in healthy donors. The PCR used 60 Vbeta and 13 Jbeta primers. This table comes from immunoSEQ multiplex PCR, and its TCRdb copy is limited to in-frame clones, with some not included. The sample yields around 190,000 clones, around 73% seen once. Specimen: PBMCs. The receptors here all came from a man aged 60 to 75 in good health and CMV-seronegative.

The rearrangement uses TRBV7-8 and TRBJ1-2, with D possibly matching TRBD1 (6 bases). In germline, CDR1 is SGHVS, CDR2 FQNEAQ. This CDR3 has 14 amino acids. Trimming shortened V by 1 base and J by 2 bases, and 8 bases separated the two germline ends. This CDR3 is CASSLVGQNYGYTF. The CDR3 DNA follows: TGTGCCAGCAGCTTAGTAGGACAGAACTATGGCTACACCTTC.

V usage is TRBV15 and J usage is TRBJ1-2, with unresolved D. Trimming removed 6 bases at V and 14 bases at J, with 19 bases between. The CDR3 is made up of 12 amino acids. The V gene's germline CDR1 is LNHNV and CDR2 YYDKDF (reference sequence). DNA for the CDR3: TGTGCCACCAGTCTCTCTGGACGGGCGGGTACCTTC. It translates to CATSLSGRAGTF.

This clone was detected once. The chain is built from TRBV15 and TRBJ1-2; D perhaps matches TRBD1 (5 bases). Germline loops: CDR1 LNHNV, CDR2 YYDKDF (reference sequence). The CDR3 has 16 amino acids. The ends were cut back, 0 bases at V and 4 bases at J, with 15 bases in the middle. CDR3 region: CATSRDVQGAAYGYTF. The CDR3 nucleotides are TGTGCCACCAGCAGAGATGTGCAGGGCGCGGCCTATGGCTACACCTTC.

The CDR3 DNA reads TGCAGCGTTGTTGGAGAGTGGCAAGAGACCCAGTACTTC. Residues: CSVVGEWQETQYF. The chain carries TRBV29-1 and TRBJ2-5; D is ambiguous. The CDR3 extends over 13 amino acids. Germline lookup yields CDR1 SQVTM and CDR2 ANQGSEA. Deletions cut 4 bases from V and 2 bases from J, with 11 bases between.

Comment on this clone: This sample includes further DNA sequences coding for the same CDR3. The CDR3, as DNA: TGCGCCAGCAGCTTGGAGGGACAGAGCAATCAGCCCCAGCATTTT. Protein sequence: CASSLEGQSNQPQHF. The chain carries TRBV5-1 and TRBJ1-5, with 7 bases fitting TRBD1. CDR1 is SGHRS, CDR2 YFSETQ, per germline. The CDR3 covers 15 residues. V trimming: 0 bases; J trimming: 1 base; junction bases outside the gene matches: 1.

This chain joins TRBV19 and TRBJ2-1, with a tentative D call TRBD2 (5 bases). V lost 5 bases to trimming and J lost 7 bases, with 9 bases between them. Germline loops: CDR1 LNHDA, CDR2 SQIVND (reference sequence). The CDR3 covers 12 residues. In DNA, the CDR3 is TGTGCCAGTAGTCGGGAAAGAAATGAGCAGTTCTTC. Translation gives CASSRERNEQFF. Combining the CDR3 with reference TRBV19 and TRBJ2-1 gives the whole variable domain DGGITQSPKYLFRKEGQNVTLSCEQNLNHDAMYWYRQDPGQGLRLIYYSQIVNDFQKGDIAEGYSVSREKKESFPLTVTSAQKNPTAFYLCASSRERNEQFFGPGTRLTVL.

The V call is TRBV28, the J call TRBJ1-5; no definite D call. The CDR3 covers 12 residues. The V gene lost 6 bases and the J gene lost 6 bases, with 9 bases spanning the gap. Germline assignment: CDR1 MDHEN and CDR2 SYDVKM. The CDR3 nucleotides are TGTGCCAGCAGAATTTACGGTCAGCCCCAGCATTTT. Its protein is CASRIYGQPQHF.

This clone was detected once. The chain uses TRBV6-5 and TRBJ2-5, with a tentative D call TRBD2 (6 bases). This CDR3 comprises 14 residues. Trimming pared 6 bases from V and 2 bases from J, leaving 13 bases between. Germline CDR1 and CDR2: MNHEY and SVGAGI. In DNA, the CDR3 is TGTGCCAGCAGGACTGGGCGGGAACAAGAGACCCAGTACTTC. Amino acids: CASRTGREQETQYF.

V and J are TRBV7-9 and TRBJ1-2, with D uncertain. The length of the CDR3 is 12 residues. V was clipped by 4 bases and J by 4 bases, with 7 bases between them. Per the germline V gene, CDR1 is SEHNR and CDR2 is FQNEAQ (reference sequence). CDR3 sequence (DNA): TGTGCCAGCAGCTCAGGTTCCTATGGCTACACCTTC. It yields the protein CASSSGSYGYTF.

The chain has TRBV7-6 and TRBJ2-2, with 7 bases aligning to TRBD1. V dropped 5 bases and J dropped 0; count of bases not matched to a gene: 15. CDR1 and CDR2 from the germline V gene are SGHVS and FNYEAQ. This CDR3 region has 19 residues. The CDR3 DNA follows: TGTGCCAGCAGCACCACCCGTATTACAGGGGCCCCGAACACCGGGGAGCTGTTTTTT. Its protein product is CASSTTRITGAPNTGELFF. Variable domain in full (rest from reference TRBV7-6 and TRBJ2-2): GAGVSQSPRYKVTKRGQDVALRCDPISGHVSLYWYRQALGQGPEFLTYFNYEAQQDKSGLPNDRFSAERPEGSISTLTIQRTEQRDSAMYRCASSTTRITGAPNTGELFFGEGSRLTVL.

This clone was counted only a few times. V is TRBV6-1 and J is TRBJ1-1, with D possibly TRBD1 on 6 matching bases. Per germline, CDR1 MNHNS and CDR2 SASEGT. The CDR3 has 15 residues. V was pared by 4 bases and J by 4 bases, with 16 bases between. The CDR3 here is CASSVYSTGSTEAFF. Written as DNA, the CDR3 is TGTGCCAGCAGTGTGTACAGCACAGGGAGCACTGAAGCTTTCTTT.

The chain employs TRBV5-1 and TRBJ2-3, with D possibly TRBD1 on 10 matching bases. The V gene lost 5 bases and the J gene lost 6 bases, with 31 bases spanning the gap. The CDR3 is 19 residues long. Germline V gives CDR1 SGHRS, CDR2 YFSETQ. This CDR3 reads CASRNRDRGGAGGMDTQYF. CDR3 nucleotide sequence: TGCGCCAGCAGAAACCGGGACAGGGGAGGAGCGGGGGGAATGGATACGCAGTATTTT.

The chain links TRBV5-6 to TRBJ2-1, with D perhaps matching TRBD2 (5 bases). This CDR3 region has 15 residues. The V gene lost 2 bases and the J gene lost 0 bases, with 9 bases spanning the gap. Germline assignment: CDR1 SGHDT and CDR2 YYEEEE. The CDR3 DNA is TGTGCCAGCAGCTTTCTAGCCTCCTCCTACAATGAGCAGTTCTTC. Its protein product is CASSFLASSYNEQFF.

This clone was seen repeatedly, ten times or more. The V call is TRBV7-9, the J call TRBJ2-7, with 8 bases fitting TRBD1. V shed 7 bases and J 2 bases; nucleotides not matched to a gene: 16. CDR3 length equals 17 residues. Germline V CDR1 and CDR2: SEHNR, FQNEAQ (reference sequence). CDR3: CASTPAIGQGEPYEQYF. The DNA of the CDR3 is TGTGCCAGCACCCCGGCGATCGGACAGGGTGAACCCTACGAGCAGTACTTC. Full variable domain (rest looked up from reference TRBV7-9 and TRBJ2-7): DTGVSQNPRHKITKRGQNVTFRCDPISEHNRLYWYRQTLGQGPEFLTYFQNEAQLEKSRLLSDRFSAERPKGSFSTLEIQRTEQGDSAMYLCASTPAIGQGEPYEQYFGPGTRLTVT.

The rearrangement uses TRBV2 and TRBJ1-4, with TRBD1 matching over 7 bases. CDR3 length: 13 residues. Germline loops: CDR1 SNHLY, CDR2 FYNNEI. Trimming cost V 3 bases and J 8 bases; bases outside gene matches: 3. The CDR3 DNA is TGTGCCAGCAGTGAGGGACAGACCGAAAAACTGTTTTTT. This translates into CASSEGQTEKLFF.

This chain uses TRBV6-5 with TRBJ2-2; 7 positions agree with TRBD1. The V gene end was trimmed by 5 bases and the J gene end by 1 base; junction bases not matched to a gene: 4. Per germline, CDR1 MNHEY and CDR2 SVGAGI. This CDR3 is built from 15 residues. The CDR3 region has the DNA TGTGCCAGCAGTAAACGGACAGGGAACACCGGGGAGCTGTTTTTT. Translated: CASSKRTGNTGELFF.

The chain employs TRBV28 and TRBJ2-5; D is undetermined. V lost 3 bases and J lost 2, with 10 bases in between. Germline V gene sequence: CDR1 MDHEN, CDR2 SYDVKM. The CDR3 consists of 14 residues. The CDR3 nucleotides are TGTGCCAGCAGTTTTCTCCAGGAACAAGAGACCCAGTACTTC. Protein product: CASSFLQEQETQYF.

This clone was found a few times. An end of the junction does not agree with germline; a read error may underlie this. In nucleotides, the CDR3 is TGTTCCAGCAGCTTAGTTGGTATACAGGAAGCTTTCTTT. This gives the protein CSSSLVGIQEAFF. This rearrangement joins TRBV7-9 to TRBJ1-1; no clear D gene. The V gene's germline CDR1 is SEHNR and CDR2 FQNEAQ (reference sequence). The CDR3 loop spans 13 amino acids.

The chain uses TRBV2 and TRBJ1-1; the match to TRBD1 covers 10 bases. The CDR3 consists of 15 residues. Germline V CDR1 and CDR2: SNHLY, FYNNEI. Trimming took 2 bases from V and 1 from J; bases not matched to a gene: 1. The CDR3 is CASSERTGGNTEAFF. The DNA for the CDR3 is TGTGCCAGCAGTGAAAGGACAGGGGGGAACACTGAAGCTTTCTTT. The full variable domain, completed using reference TRBV2 and TRBJ1-1, is EPEVTQTPSHQVTQMGQEVILRCVPISNHLYFYWYRQILGQKVEFLVSFYNNEISEKSEIFDDQFSVERPDGSNFTLKIRSTKLEDSAMYFCASSERTGGNTEAFFGQGTRLTVV.

The CDR3 here is CASSKAVGRDTNTEAFF. DNA for the CDR3: TGTGCCAGCAGCAAAGCAGTAGGGAGGGACACGAACACTGAAGCTTTCTTT. The chain combines TRBV21-1 with TRBJ1-1. TRBV21-1 is listed as a pseudogene. The CDR3 has 17 amino acids.

The chain joins TRBV11-2 to TRBJ2-3, with TRBD1 identical over 8 bases. The CDR3 is 13 amino acids. CDR1 and CDR2 from the germline V gene are SGHAT and FQNNGV. The J segment lost 10 bases and the V segment lost 5 bases, leaving 8 bases of the junction unmatched. In DNA form, the CDR3 reads TGTGCCAGCAGCCCTACGGACAGGGTTTCGCAGTATTTT. This sequence encodes CASSPTDRVSQYF.